This TCR beta chain was captured by sequencing in a study of cytomegalovirus exposure and HLA in healthy donors. CDR3 length equals 13 residues. V shed 5 bases and J shed 0 bases, with 9 bases lying between them. Germline CDR1 and CDR2: SGHRS and YFSETQ. With 60 Vbeta and 13 Jbeta primers, the PCR was carried out. Measured with immunoSEQ multiplex PCR; TCRdb has only the in-frame clones, and not every one. Its listing shows approximately 96,000 clones. This chain links TRBV5-1 with TRBJ2-7; possibly TRBD1 for D (6 bases). The receptor was derived from a girl aged 5 to 17 in good health and CMV-seropositive. Sequences were obtained from PBMCs. The CDR3 sequence: CASSQGSSYEQYF. The CDR3 nucleotides are TGCGCCAGCAGTCAGGGGTCCTCCTACGAGCAGTACTTC.